This T cell receptor (beta chain) was identified in a study of blood T cell repertoires in COVID-19. As for the study in general: T cells, B-cell-depleted T cells, or PBMCs provided the cDNA or gDNA that served as material.

CDR1 and CDR2 (germline): SGHRS, YFSETQ. After removal of 4 bases from V and 0 bases from J, the junction contained 6 bases not matched to a gene. The CDR3 contains 16 residues. In its sample, this clone was seen a few times. Under the authors' procedure: Counts of nucleated cells, estimated from reference gene primer amplification, were obtained. Generated by immunoSEQ multiplex PCR, the TCRdb table keeps only in-frame clones and is missing some. V, J and clone size were drawn from that table, and D and trimming were deduced from the DNA. The repertoire holds some 30,000 clones, with around 85% as singletons.

This TCR was sampled from a woman older than 75 with COVID-19, enrolled during active disease. Sequencing used peripheral blood. The rearrangement joins TRBV5-1 to TRBJ1-4; 7 bases map to TRBD1. The CDR3 nucleotides read TGCGCCAGCAGCGCGGGGACAGATACAACTAATGAAAAACTGTTTTTT. Amino acids: CASSAGTDTTNEKLFF. The full variable domain, in which reference TRBV5-1 and TRBJ1-4 provide the parts outside the CDR3, is KAGVTQTPRYLIKTRGQQVTLSCSPISGHRSVSWYQQTPGQGLQFLFEYFSETQRNKGNFPGRFSGRQFSNSRSEMNVSTLELGDSALYLCASSAGTDTTNEKLFFGSGTQLSVL.